This passage covers 6 T cell receptor beta chains from one sample sequenced in a study of blood T cell repertoires in COVID-19. The assay was immunoSEQ multiplex PCR, and TCRdb's table has in-frame clones only and misses some. The table lists some 320,000 clones, 80% to 90% of them singletons. Sequencing input: PBMCs or T cells enriched from blood (not recorded which). These receptors were obtained from a woman between 25 and 40 years old who had recovered from COVID-19.

The chain joins TRBV19 to TRBJ1-1; TRBD1 agrees at 7 bases. Germline V gene data show CDR1 as LNHDA and CDR2 as SQIVND (reference sequence). Losses at the gene ends were 10 bases for V and 1 base for J; bases not matched to a gene: 6. The CDR3 spans 13 residues. The CDR3 DNA is TGTGCCACAGACAGGGAGACGAACACTGAAGCTTTCTTT. This translates into CATDRETNTEAFF.

The V and J genes are TRBV28 and TRBJ2-1; 10 nucleotides agree with TRBD2. CDR1 and CDR2 (germline): MDHEN, SYDVKM. V dropped 7 bases and J dropped 4; count of bases not matched to a gene: 10. The CDR3 sequence is 16 residues long. The CDR3 DNA reads as TGTGCCAGCACCTCCTGGGGACTAGCGCAGTACAATGAGCAGTTCTTC. Its protein product is CASTSWGLAQYNEQFF.

The rearrangement uses TRBV5-1 and TRBJ2-7; D perhaps matches TRBD1 (6 bases). CDR1 SGHRS and CDR2 YFSETQ come from the germline V gene. Between the trimmed V and J ends, which lost 0 bases and 6 bases, there was a span of 13 bases. The CDR3 has 14 residues. The CDR3 coding sequence is TGCGCCAGCAGCTTGGTACAGGGTTTCGGCGAGCAGTACTTC. Its protein product is CASSLVQGFGEQYF. Full variable domain (rest looked up from reference TRBV5-1 and TRBJ2-7): KAGVTQTPRYLIKTRGQQVTLSCSPISGHRSVSWYQQTPGQGLQFLFEYFSETQRNKGNFPGRFSGRQFSNSRSEMNVSTLELGDSALYLCASSLVQGFGEQYFGPGTRLTVT.

V and J are TRBV7-2 and TRBJ1-5; 8 bases fit TRBD1. The CDR3 has 13 residues. V trimming: 10 bases; J trimming: 6 bases; junction bases outside the gene matches: 8. Germline lookup yields CDR1 SGHTA and CDR2 FQGNSA. In DNA, the CDR3 is TGTGCCACACAGCAGGGGGCTTTTCAGCCCCAGCATTTT. This translates into CATQQGAFQPQHF.

The chain has TRBV19 and TRBJ2-5; D may be TRBD2 (6 bases). The CDR3 covers 14 residues. Looked up from germline, CDR1 is LNHDA and CDR2 is SQIVND (reference sequence). V was cut by 4 bases and J by 3 bases, with 12 bases left in between. This chain's CDR3 is CASSTGTREETQYF. DNA for the CDR3: TGTGCCAGTAGTACCGGGACTCGTGAAGAGACCCAGTACTTC.

Only one count was recorded for this clone. The rearrangement links TRBV3-1 (or the pseudogene TRBV3-2) to TRBJ2-2; TRBD2 agrees at 13 bases. The CDR3 is made up of 18 amino acids. CDR1 LGHDT and CDR2 YNNKEL come from the germline V gene (reference sequence). The V segment lost 5 bases and the J segment 7 bases; nucleotides outside the gene matches: 13. This CDR3 is CASSYYRLAGGPGGELFF. In DNA form, the CDR3 reads TGTGCCAGCAGCTACTACCGACTAGCGGGGGGCCCCGGCGGGGAGCTGTTTTTT.